One sample yielded the 3 T cell receptor beta chains listed below, sequenced in a study of blood T cell repertoires in COVID-19. Sequencing used immunoSEQ multiplex PCR; TCRdb keeps in-frame clones, though not all of them. The sample holds over 250,000 clones, around 90% seen once. The source material was peripheral blood. The receptors derive from a woman aged 25 to 39 with acute or convalescent COVID-19.

J is TRBJ1-6 and V is TRBV5-6, with 9 bases lining up with TRBD1. The CDR3 loop spans 14 amino acids. Germline V CDR1 and CDR2: SGHDT, YYEEEE. The V and J ends lost 6 bases and 14 bases, in that order; junction bases with no gene match: 12. DNA of the CDR3: TGTGCCAGCAAGCGAGGACAGGGGCCTTATTCCCTCCACTTT. Its translation is CASKRGQGPYSLHF.

V usage is TRBV7-9 and J usage is TRBJ2-7; TRBD1 is a possible D gene (5 bases). V dropped 4 bases and J dropped 2 bases, with 9 bases sitting between them. There are 13 residues in the CDR3. Germline V gene data show CDR1 as SEHNR and CDR2 as FQNEAQ (reference sequence). CDR3 residues: CASSSTVTYEQYF. In nucleotides, the CDR3 is TGTGCCAGCAGCTCGACAGTCACCTACGAGCAGTACTTC.

The DNA of the CDR3 is TGTGCCAGCAGCTCTAGACGGGGGAATAATGAAAAACTGTTTTTT. It codes for CASSSRRGNNEKLFF. The rearrangement joins TRBV7-2 to TRBJ1-4, with D perhaps TRBD1 (5 bases). CDR1 is SGHTA, CDR2 FQGNSA, per germline. V lost 4 bases and J 4 bases, leaving 13 bases between the germline ends. CDR3 size: 15 residues.